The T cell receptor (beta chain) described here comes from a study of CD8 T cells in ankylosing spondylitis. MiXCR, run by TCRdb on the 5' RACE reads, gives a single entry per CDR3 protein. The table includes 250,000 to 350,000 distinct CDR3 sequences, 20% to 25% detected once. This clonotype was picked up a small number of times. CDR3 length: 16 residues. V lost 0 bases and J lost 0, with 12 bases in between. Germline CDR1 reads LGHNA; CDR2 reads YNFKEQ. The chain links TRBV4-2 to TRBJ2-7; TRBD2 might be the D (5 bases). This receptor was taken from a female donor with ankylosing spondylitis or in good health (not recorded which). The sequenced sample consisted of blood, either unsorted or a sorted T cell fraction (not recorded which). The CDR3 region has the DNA TGTGCCAGCAGCCAAGACGAGGGAGTCAGCTCCTACGAGCAGTACTTC. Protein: CASSQDEGVSSYEQYF.